This T cell receptor beta chain was captured in a study of patients and donors after allogeneic stem cell transplantation. The CDR3 consists of 15 residues. Germline V gene lookup returns CDR1 ENHRY and CDR2 SYGVKD. After removal of 4 bases from V and 5 bases from J, the junction contained 8 bases not matched to a gene. Via MiXCR, TCRdb re-called the RT-PCR reads, giving one row per CDR3 protein. Found here are approximately 9,000 distinct CDR3 sequences, approximately 4.2% of them singletons; the top ten hold nearly 20%. The sample holds many counts of this clonotype. Sequencing used blood, either unsorted or a sorted T cell fraction (not recorded which). The TCR sequence derives from a human donor who was either an allogeneic HSCT recipient or a stem cell or donor lymphocyte infusion donor (not recorded which). It is not recorded whose cells these are; they may come from a transplant donor. The chain uses TRBV10-3 and TRBJ2-5; 9 bases are shared with TRBD2. This chain's CDR3 is CAISGVAGEQETQYF. The CDR3 DNA is TGTGCCATCAGTGGAGTAGCGGGAGAGCAGGAGACCCAGTACTTC.